These T cell receptor beta chains were read from a single sample in a study of cytomegalovirus exposure and HLA in healthy donors. Sequencing used immunoSEQ multiplex PCR; TCRdb keeps in-frame clones, though not all of them. This sample carries 150,000 to 200,000 clones, around three quarters of them seen once, and the ten largest clones take around 1.9%. What was sequenced was PBMCs. Source of these receptors: a young woman in good health and CMV-seropositive. Each CDR3 is given with its conserved first and last residue. Fields, in order: V gene, D gene, clone size, J gene, CDR3 protein, CDR3 DNA. D genes are given only for firm matches. Size tells how often a clone was seen (once, few, many) or the class of an expanded clone, and some rows leave it out.

TRBV7-2	TRBD1	.	TRBJ2-5	CASSRGQGFQETQYF	TGTGCCAGCAGCCGAGGACAGGGTTTTCAAGAGACCCAGTACTTC
TRBV6-1	.	.	TRBJ2-7	CASRQGRAEQYF	TGTGCCAGCAGACAGGGACGGGCCGAGCAGTACTTC
TRBV4-1	.	.	TRBJ2-5	CASSLVRQETQYF	TGCGCCAGCAGCTTAGTACGCCAAGAGACCCAGTACTTC
TRBV7-2	.	.	TRBJ2-7	CASSLAPAITYEQYF	TGTGCCAGCAGCTTAGCACCAGCGATTACCTACGAGCAGTACTTC
TRBV7-6	TRBD1	.	TRBJ2-3	CASSPTGITDTQYF	TGTGCCAGCAGCCCGACAGGGATCACAGATACGCAGTATTTT
TRBV10-2	.	.	TRBJ2-7	CASSQDSYEQYF	TGCGCCAGCAGTCAGGACAGCTACGAGCAGTACTTC
TRBV30	.	once	TRBJ1-1	CAFTKGAAEAFF	TGTGCCTTTACCAAAGGGGCTGCTGAAGCTTTCTTT
TRBV15	.	few	TRBJ2-5	CATSRDLGGPRETQYF	TGTGCCACCAGCAGGGATCTGGGGGGGCCCAGGGAGACCCAGTACTTC
TRBV2	.	.	TRBJ1-5	CASTEARGGGNQPQHF	TGTGCCAGCACCGAGGCCAGGGGTGGGGGCAATCAGCCCCAGCATTTT
TRBV6-5	.	.	TRBJ2-1	CASSYSDNEQFF	TGTGCCAGCAGTTATTCCGACAATGAGCAGTTCTTC
TRBV6-5	.	once	TRBJ1-2	CASSYNINYGYTF	TGTGCCAGCAGTTACAACATTAACTATGGCTACACCTTC
TRBV5-4	TRBD1	.	TRBJ1-3	CASSRDRGPGNTIYF	TGTGCCAGCAGCAGGGACAGGGGGCCCGGAAACACCATATATTTT
TRBV7-2	.	.	TRBJ1-4	CASSLVGGAPGEKLFF	TGTGCCAGCAGCTTAGTAGGGGGGGCGCCGGGTGAAAAACTGTTTTTT
TRBV15	.	.	TRBJ2-1	CATGSGHTIGNEQFF	TGTGCCACCGGGTCGGGACACACAATCGGAAATGAGCAGTTCTTC
TRBV5-1	.	.	TRBJ2-3	CASSFSNTQYF	TGCGCCAGCAGCTTTAGTAATACGCAGTATTTT
TRBV7-9	TRBD2	.	TRBJ2-7	CASSFGLAGGLSYEQYF	TGTGCCAGCAGCTTCGGACTAGCGGGGGGGTTATCCTACGAGCAGTACTTC
TRBV30	TRBD1	once	TRBJ1-2	CAWKKRDRASGGYTF	TGTGCCTGGAAAAAACGGGACAGGGCCTCGGGAGGCTACACCTTC
TRBV29-1	.	.	TRBJ1-1	CSVEEPRGTEAFF	TGCAGCGTTGAAGAGCCACGGGGAACTGAAGCTTTCTTT